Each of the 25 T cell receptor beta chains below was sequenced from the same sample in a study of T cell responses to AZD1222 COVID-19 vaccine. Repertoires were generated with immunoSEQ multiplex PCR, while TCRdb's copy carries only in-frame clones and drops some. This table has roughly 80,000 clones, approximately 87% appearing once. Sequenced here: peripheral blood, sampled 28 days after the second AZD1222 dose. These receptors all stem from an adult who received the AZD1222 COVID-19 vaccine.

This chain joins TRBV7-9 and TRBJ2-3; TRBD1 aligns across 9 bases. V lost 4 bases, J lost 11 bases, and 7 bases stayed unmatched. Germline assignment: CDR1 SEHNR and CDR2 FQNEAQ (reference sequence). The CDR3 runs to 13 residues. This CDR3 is CASSSNPGQGQYF. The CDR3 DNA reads TGTGCCAGCAGCTCTAATCCGGGACAGGGGCAGTATTTT.

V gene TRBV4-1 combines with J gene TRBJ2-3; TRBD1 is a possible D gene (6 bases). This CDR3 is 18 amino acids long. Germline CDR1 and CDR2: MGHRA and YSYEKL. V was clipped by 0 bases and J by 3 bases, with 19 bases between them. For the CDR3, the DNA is TGCGCCAGCAGCCAAGATCCCAGGGCAGGGGTAGGTACAGATACGCAGTATTTT. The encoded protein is CASSQDPRAGVGTDTQYF.

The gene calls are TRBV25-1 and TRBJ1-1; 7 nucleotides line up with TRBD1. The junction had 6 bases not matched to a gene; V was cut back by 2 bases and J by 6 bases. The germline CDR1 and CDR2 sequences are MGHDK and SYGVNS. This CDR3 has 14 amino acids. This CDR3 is CASSETGTVAEAFF. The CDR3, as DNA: TGTGCCAGCAGTGAAACCGGGACAGTCGCTGAAGCTTTCTTT.

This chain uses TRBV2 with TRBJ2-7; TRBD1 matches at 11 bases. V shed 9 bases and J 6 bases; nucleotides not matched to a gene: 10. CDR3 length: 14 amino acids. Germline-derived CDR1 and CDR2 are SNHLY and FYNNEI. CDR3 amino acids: CARNGQGAHREQYF. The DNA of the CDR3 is TGTGCCAGGAACGGACAGGGGGCGCATCGCGAGCAGTACTTC.

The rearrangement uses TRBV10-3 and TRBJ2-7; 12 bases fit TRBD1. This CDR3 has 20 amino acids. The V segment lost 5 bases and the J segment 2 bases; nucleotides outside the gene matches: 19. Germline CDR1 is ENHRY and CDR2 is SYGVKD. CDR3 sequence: CAISQRSRDRGLFPTYEQYF. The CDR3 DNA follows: TGTGCCATCAGTCAAAGAAGCCGGGACAGGGGGCTTTTCCCCACCTACGAGCAGTACTTC.

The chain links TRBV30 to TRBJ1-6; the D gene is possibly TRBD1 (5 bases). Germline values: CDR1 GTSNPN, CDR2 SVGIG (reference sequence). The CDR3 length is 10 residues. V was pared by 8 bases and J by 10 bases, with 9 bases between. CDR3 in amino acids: CAGGGSPLHF. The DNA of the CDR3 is TGTGCCGGGGGGGGGTCACCCCTCCACTTT.

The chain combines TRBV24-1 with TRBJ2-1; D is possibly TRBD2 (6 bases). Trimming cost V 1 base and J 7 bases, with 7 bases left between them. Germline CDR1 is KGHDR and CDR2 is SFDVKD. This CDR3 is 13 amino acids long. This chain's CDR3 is CATSDFAGNEQFF. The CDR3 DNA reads TGTGCCACCAGTGATTTTGCGGGGAATGAGCAGTTCTTC.

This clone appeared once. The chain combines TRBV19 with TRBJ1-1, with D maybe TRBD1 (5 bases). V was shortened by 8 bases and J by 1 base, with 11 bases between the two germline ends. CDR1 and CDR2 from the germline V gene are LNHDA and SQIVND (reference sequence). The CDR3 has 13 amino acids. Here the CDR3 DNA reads TGTGCCAGTTTGGGGACTGAGAACACTGAAGCTTTCTTT. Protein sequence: CASLGTENTEAFF.

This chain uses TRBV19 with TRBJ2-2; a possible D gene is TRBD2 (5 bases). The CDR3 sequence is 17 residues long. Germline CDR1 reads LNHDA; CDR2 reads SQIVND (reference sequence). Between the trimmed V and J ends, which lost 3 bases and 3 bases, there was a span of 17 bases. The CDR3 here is CASSMWRRRVHTGELFF. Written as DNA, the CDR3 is TGTGCCAGTAGTATGTGGAGGAGGAGAGTGCACACCGGGGAGCTGTTTTTT.

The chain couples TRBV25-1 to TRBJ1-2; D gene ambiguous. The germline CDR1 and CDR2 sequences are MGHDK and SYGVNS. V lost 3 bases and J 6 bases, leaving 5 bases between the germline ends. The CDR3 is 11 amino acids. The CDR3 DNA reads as TGTGCCAGCAGTGAGAGGGATGGCTACACCTTC. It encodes CASSERDGYTF.

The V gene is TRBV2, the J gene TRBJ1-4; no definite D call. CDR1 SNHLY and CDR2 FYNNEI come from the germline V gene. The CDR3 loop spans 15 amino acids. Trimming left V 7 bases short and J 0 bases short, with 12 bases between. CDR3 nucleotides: TGTGCCAGCACCATGACATTTGCAACTAATGAAAAACTGTTTTTT. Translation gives CASTMTFATNEKLFF. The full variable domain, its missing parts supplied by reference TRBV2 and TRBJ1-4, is EPEVTQTPSHQVTQMGQEVILRCVPISNHLYFYWYRQILGQKVEFLVSFYNNEISEKSEIFDDQFSVERPDGSNFTLKIRSTKLEDSAMYFCASTMTFATNEKLFFGSGTQLSVL.

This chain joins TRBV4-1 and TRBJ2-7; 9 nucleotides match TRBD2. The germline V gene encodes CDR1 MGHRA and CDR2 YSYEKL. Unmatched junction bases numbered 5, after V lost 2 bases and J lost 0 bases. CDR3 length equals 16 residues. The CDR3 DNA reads TGCGCCAGCAGCCAATGGGCGGGGGGGAGCTCCTACGAGCAGTACTTC. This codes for CASSQWAGGSSYEQYF.

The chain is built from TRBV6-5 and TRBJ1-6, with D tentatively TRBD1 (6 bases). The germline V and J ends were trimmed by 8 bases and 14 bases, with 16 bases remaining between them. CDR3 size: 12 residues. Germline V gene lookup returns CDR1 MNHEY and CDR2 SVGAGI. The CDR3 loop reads CASGFQGSTLHF. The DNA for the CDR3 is TGTGCCAGCGGCTTCCAGGGGTCTACCCTCCACTTT.

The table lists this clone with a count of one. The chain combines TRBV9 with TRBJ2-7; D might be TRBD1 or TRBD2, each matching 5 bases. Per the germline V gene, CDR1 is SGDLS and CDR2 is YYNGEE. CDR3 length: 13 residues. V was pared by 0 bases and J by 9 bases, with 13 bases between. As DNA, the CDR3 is TGTGCCAGCAGCGTAGAGGGGACGGCGAGGCAGTACTTC. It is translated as CASSVEGTARQYF.

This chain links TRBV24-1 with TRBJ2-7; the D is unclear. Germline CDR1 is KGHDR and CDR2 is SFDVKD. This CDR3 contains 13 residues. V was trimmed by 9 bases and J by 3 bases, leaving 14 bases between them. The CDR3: CATSQSAFYEQYF. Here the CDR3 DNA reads TGTGCCACCTCGCAGTCGGCTTTCTACGAGCAGTACTTC.

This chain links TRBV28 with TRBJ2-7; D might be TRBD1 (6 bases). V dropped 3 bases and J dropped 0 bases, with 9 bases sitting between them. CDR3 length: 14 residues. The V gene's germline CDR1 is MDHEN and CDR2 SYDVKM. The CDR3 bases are TGTGCCAGCAGTTTGGGACAAAGCTCCTACGAGCAGTACTTC. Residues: CASSLGQSSYEQYF.

CDR3 sequence (DNA): TGTGCCAGCAGCTACGGGACAGATCGATGGGACGAGCAGTACTTC. This gives the protein CASSYGTDRWDEQYF. This chain connects TRBV7-2 to TRBJ2-7, with 7 nucleotides matching TRBD1. From germline, CDR1 is SGHTA and CDR2 FQGNSA. Trimming removed 4 bases from V and 5 bases from J; junction bases left unmatched: 11. The CDR3 has 15 residues.

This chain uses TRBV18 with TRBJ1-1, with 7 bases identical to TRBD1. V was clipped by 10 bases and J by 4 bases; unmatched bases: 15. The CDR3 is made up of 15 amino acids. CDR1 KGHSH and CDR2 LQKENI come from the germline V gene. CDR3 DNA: TGTGCCACCTCCCCCCCGACAGGGCTGGGCACTGAAGCTTTCTTT. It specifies CATSPPTGLGTEAFF.

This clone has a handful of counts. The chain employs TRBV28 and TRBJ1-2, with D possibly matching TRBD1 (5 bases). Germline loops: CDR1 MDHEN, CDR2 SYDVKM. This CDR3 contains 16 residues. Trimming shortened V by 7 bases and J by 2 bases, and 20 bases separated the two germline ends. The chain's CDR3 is CASTPRAGRRNYGYTF. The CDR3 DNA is TGTGCCAGCACCCCCCGAGCAGGGAGGCGGAACTATGGCTACACCTTC.

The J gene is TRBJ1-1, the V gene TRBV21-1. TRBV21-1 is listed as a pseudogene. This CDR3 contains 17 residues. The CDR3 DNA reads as TGTGCCAGCAGCCAGCACGTCCGGACGGAATGGAACACTGAAGCTTTCTTT. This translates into CASSQHVRTEWNTEAFF.

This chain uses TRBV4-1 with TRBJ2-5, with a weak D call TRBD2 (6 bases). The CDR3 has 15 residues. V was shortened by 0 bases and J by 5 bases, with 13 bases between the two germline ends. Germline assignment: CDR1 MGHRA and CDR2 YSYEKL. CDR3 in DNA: TGCGCCAGCAGCCAAGATTGGAGGGTTGGGGAGACCCAGTACTTC. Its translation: CASSQDWRVGETQYF.

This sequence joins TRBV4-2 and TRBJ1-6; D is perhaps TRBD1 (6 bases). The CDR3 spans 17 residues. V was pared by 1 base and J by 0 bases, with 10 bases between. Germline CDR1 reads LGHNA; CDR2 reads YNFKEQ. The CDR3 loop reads CASSQGGGGSYNSPLHF. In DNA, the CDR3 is TGTGCCAGCAGCCAAGGAGGGGGGGGCTCCTATAATTCACCCCTCCACTTT.

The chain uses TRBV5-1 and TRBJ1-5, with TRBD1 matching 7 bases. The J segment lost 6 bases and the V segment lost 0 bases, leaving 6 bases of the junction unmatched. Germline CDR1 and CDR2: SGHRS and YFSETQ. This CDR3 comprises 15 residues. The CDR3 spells CASSLGTGVGQPQHF. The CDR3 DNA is TGCGCCAGCAGCTTGGGCACAGGGGTTGGTCAGCCCCAGCATTTT.

The CDR3 reads CASSRGLAGYFYNEQFF. The CDR3 region has the DNA TGCGCCAGCAGCCGAGGACTAGCGGGGTACTTCTACAATGAGCAGTTCTTC. V gene TRBV10-2 combines with J gene TRBJ2-1; the match to TRBD2 covers 12 bases. V dropped 6 bases and J dropped 3; count of bases not matched to a gene: 9. This CDR3 contains 17 residues. The germline gives CDR1 WSHSY, CDR2 SAAADI.

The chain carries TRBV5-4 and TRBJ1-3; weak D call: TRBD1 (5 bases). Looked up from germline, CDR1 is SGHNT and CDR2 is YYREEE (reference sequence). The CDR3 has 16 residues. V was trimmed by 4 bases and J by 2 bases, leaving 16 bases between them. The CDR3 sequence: CASSQGPGRTGNTIYF. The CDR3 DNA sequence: TGTGCCAGCAGCCAGGGCCCAGGGAGGACTGGAAACACCATATATTTT.